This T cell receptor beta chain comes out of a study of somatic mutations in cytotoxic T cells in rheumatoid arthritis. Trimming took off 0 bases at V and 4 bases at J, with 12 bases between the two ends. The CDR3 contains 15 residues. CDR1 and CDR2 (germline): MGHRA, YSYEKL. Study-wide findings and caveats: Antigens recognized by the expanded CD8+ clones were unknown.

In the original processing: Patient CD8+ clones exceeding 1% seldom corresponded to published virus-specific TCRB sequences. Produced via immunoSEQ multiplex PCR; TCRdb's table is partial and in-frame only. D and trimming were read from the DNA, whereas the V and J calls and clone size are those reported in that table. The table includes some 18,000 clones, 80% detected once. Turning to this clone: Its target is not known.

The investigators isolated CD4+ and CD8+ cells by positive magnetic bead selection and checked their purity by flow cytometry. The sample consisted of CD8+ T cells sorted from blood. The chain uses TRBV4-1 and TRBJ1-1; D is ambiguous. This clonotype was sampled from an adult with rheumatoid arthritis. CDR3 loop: CASSQEPLGGTEAFF. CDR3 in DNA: TGCGCCAGCAGCCAAGAGCCACTGGGCGGCACTGAAGCTTTCTTT.